Included here is one T cell receptor beta chain sequence, with context. What it binds is unknown. A mixed TRB-A/B primer pool amplified rearranged TRB by multiplex touch-down PCR. MiXCR was run by TCRdb on the multiplex PCR reads, yielding one entry per CDR3 protein. Altogether more than 10,000 distinct CDR3 sequences are present, about 30% being singletons, with the ten largest covering about 19%. The CDR3 runs 15 residues. V lost 1 base to trimming and J lost 4 bases, with 12 bases between them. Germline assignment: CDR1 SGHTA and CDR2 FQGNSA. TCR beta rearrangements were amplified from peripheral blood genomic DNA. This sample is part of a study of T cell repertoires in aging, cancer and after chemotherapy. Study findings and constraints: Compared with age-matched healthy donors, untreated hematological or solid cancer patients showed higher blood TCR clonality. In each cancer cohort, median generation probability increased across chemotherapy, suggesting thymic output rebounded. Healthy donors lost TCR diversity with age mainly through richness, cancer patients through richness and evenness.

Material: blood. The receptor was isolated from a human donor in good health. The donor label of this sample is uncertain. This rearrangement joins TRBV7-2 to TRBJ2-3; D is unclear. The CDR3 bases are TGTGCCAGCAGCTTAGTTATGCTAGGTGCAGATACGCAGTATTTT. Its translation: CASSLVMLGADTQYF.